The T cell receptor beta chain under discussion was sequenced for a study of blood T cell repertoires in COVID-19. Study-wide background: Researchers got acute and convalescent COVID-19 samples from the United States, Italy and Spain.

Researchers sorted participants into cohorts using their self-reported clinical history. With 4 bases clipped from V and 5 bases from J, the junction kept 5 bases outside the gene matches. In germline, CDR1 is MNHEY, CDR2 SVGAGI. This CDR3 has 14 amino acids. In the original workflow: Reference gene primer amplification in the assay estimated nucleated cell counts. Clones were sequenced by immunoSEQ multiplex PCR, and TCRdb holds only the in-frame ones, with some missing. From that table come the V and J calls and clone size; the DNA was used to work out D and trimming. The repertoire holds 270,000 or so clones, with less than 95% as singletons.

This chain links TRBV6-5 with TRBJ2-7, with 10 bases aligning to TRBD1. Sample: PBMCs or T cells enriched from blood (not recorded which). The clonotype originates from a man aged 35 to 55 who had been exposed to COVID-19. The CDR3 DNA is TGTGCCAGCAGTTTCCGGGACAGGGGAGACGAGCAGTACTTC. Protein: CASSFRDRGDEQYF.